This T cell receptor (beta chain) was found in a study of blood T cell repertoires in COVID-19 (dated by TCRdb to about 2020). For the wider study: The collaborator samples originated in the United States, Italy and Spain and spanned the acute and convalescent phases of COVID-19. The prospective study material was composed of cDNA or gDNA derived from T cells, B-cell-depleted T cells, or PBMCs. Subjects who had been exposed to COVID-19, were actively infected with it, or had recovered from it provided the deeply sampled blood TCRbeta repertoires that made up the dataset. The repertoires were released in a freely available public database meant as a resource for research on the immune response to SARS-CoV-2. The samples were drawn from the first 160 participants of the ongoing ImmuneRACE study and from over a thousand subjects provided by 6 global collaborators. Nearly every sample came with metadata listing a de-identified subject ID, COVID-19 status, age in years and sex. Where available, HLA class I and class II types were taken from metadata supplied by the sample provider and were not determined by assay-based typing. Study-level results and caveats: The quantity of clinical and demographic metadata differed by source and by participant and was supplied without curation.

The immunoSEQ Assay, a bias-controlled multiplex PCR, was used to amplify TCRbeta CDR3 regions from genomic DNA. The study's own analysis went as follows. Within the assay, amplification of reference gene primers was used to estimate how many nucleated cells each sample contained. To quantify the absolute abundance of each unique TCRbeta CDR3 rearrangement, sequence reads were collapsed and filtered. For each sample, productive Simpson clonality was calculated as the square root of Simpson's diversity index across productive rearrangements. TCRdb retrieved this table from immuneACCESS and kept in-frame rearrangements only. Not all clones are present; in checked studies, unresolved V genes account for under half, and no reason is known for the remainder. That table supplies the V and J calls and clone size; D and trimming were determined from the DNA. The sample table lists 31,000 or so clones, about nine tenths of them with a count of one. The ten largest clones add up to 20% to 25% of the sample.

The V and J ends are trimmed by 4 bases and 0 bases, leaving 8 bases between them. CDR1 and CDR2, looked up from the germline V gene, are SGHVS and FQNEAQ. Counted from cysteine to phenylalanine, this CDR3 has 14 amino acids. CDR3 DNA only is kept here, 42 bases in frame from base 1. Whole blood was collected in K2EDTA tubes by collaborating institutions according to the institutions' own protocols. Collaborator samples were shipped for TCRbeta analysis as frozen whole blood, isolated PBMCs, or DNA extracted from either sample type. As to this clone: Its antigen is not yet known. There are no base qualities to consult, and no much larger clone falls within one base.

The source of this sequence is a human donor with active COVID-19. The donor label of this sample is uncertain. The chain is made from TRBV7-8 and TRBJ2-3; the best D guess is TRBD2, with 5 bases matching. The sequenced material came from peripheral blood. For the CDR3, the sequence is CASSSRTSTDTQYF. The nucleotide sequence is TGTGCCAGCAGCTCCAGGACTAGCACAGATACGCAGTATTTT.